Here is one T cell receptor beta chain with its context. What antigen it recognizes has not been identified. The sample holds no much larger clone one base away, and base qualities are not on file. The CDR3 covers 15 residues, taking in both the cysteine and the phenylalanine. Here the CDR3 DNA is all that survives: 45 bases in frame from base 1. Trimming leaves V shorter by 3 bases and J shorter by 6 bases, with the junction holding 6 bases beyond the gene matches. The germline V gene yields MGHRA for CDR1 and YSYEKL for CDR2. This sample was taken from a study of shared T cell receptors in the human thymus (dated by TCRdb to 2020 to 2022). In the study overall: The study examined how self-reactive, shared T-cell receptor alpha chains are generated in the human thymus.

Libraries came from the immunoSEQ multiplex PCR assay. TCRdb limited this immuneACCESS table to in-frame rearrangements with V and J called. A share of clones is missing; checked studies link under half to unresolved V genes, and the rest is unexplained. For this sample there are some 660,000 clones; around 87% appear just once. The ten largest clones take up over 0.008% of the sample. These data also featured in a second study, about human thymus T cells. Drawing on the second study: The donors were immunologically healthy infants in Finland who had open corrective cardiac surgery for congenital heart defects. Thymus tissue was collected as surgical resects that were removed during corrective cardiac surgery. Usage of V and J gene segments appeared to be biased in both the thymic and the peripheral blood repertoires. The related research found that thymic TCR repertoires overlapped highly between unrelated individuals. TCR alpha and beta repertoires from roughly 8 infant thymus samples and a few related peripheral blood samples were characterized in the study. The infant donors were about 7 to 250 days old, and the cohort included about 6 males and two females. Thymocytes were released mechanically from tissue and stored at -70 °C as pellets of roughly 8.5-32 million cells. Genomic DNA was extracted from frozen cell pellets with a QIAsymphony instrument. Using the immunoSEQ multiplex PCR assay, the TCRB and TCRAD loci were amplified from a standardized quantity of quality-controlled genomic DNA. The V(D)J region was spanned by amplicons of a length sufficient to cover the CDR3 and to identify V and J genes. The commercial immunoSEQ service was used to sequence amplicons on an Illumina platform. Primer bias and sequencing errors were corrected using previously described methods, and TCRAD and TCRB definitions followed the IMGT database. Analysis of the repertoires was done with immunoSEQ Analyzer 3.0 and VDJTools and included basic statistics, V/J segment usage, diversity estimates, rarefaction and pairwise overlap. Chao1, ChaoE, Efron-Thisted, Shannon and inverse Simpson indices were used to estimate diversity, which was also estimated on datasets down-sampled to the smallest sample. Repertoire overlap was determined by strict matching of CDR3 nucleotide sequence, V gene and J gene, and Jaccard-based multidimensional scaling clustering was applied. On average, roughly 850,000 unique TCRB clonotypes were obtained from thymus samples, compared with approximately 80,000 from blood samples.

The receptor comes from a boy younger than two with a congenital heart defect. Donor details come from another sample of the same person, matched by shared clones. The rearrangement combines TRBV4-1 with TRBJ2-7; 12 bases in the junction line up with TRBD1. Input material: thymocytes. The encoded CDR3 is CASSHPGQGALEQYF. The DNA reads TGCGCCAGCAGCCATCCGGGACAGGGGGCTCTCGAGCAGTACTTC.